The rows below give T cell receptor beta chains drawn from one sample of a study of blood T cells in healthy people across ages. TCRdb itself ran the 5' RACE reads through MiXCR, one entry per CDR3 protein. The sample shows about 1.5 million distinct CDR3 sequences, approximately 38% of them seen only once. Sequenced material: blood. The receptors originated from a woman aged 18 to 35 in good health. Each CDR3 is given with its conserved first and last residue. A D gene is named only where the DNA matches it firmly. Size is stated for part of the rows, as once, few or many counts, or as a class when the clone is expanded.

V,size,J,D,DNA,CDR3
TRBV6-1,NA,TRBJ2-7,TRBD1,TGTGCCAGCAGTGAAGTGGGACAGGGGGTTAACGAGCAGTACTTC,CASSEVGQGVNEQYF
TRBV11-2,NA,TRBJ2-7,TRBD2,TGTGCCAGCAGCTTATCAGTATCCGGGACTAGGGATAACGAGCAGTACTTC,CASSLSVSGTRDNEQYF
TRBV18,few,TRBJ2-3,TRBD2,TGTGCCAGCTCACCACCGATCGCGGGAGGGCCCTCAGATACGCAGTATTTT,CASSPPIAGGPSDTQYF
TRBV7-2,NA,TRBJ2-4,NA,TGTGCCAGCAGCTTAGACGGGGGACAAGAGACCCGGTACTTC,CASSLDGGQETRYF
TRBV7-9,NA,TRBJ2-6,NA,TGTGCCAGCAGCCCCACCGATGCTAGCTCTGGGGCCAACGTCCTGACTTTC,CASSPTDASSGANVLTF
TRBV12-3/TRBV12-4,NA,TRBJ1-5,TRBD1,TGTGCCAGCAGTGGACAGGGTGGCGTTGGACTCAATCAGCCCCAGCATTTT,CASSGQGGVGLNQPQHF
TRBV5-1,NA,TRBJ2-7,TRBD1,TGCGCCAGCAGCTTGGTCTCGGGGACAGAGACCTACGAGCAGTACTTC,CASSLVSGTETYEQYF
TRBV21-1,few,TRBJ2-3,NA,TGTGCCAGCAGCAAAAGGACCAAACCCACAGATACGCAGTATTTT,CASSKRTKPTDTQYF
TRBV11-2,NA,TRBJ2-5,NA,TGTGCCAGCAGCCCCCGGGCACTAGTGCGTGGTGAGACCCAGTACTTC,CASSPRALVRGETQYF
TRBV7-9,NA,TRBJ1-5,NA,TGTGCCAGCAGCTACGGAGGGGGTGTCAATCAGCCCCAGCATTTT,CASSYGGGVNQPQHF
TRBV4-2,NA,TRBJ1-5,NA,TGTGCCAGCAGCCAGGTTGGAGGGCCCCAGCATTTT,CASSQVGGPQHF
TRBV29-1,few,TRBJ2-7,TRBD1,TGCAGCCCTACGACAGGGGACGCCTACGAGCAGTACTTC,CSPTTGDAYEQYF